This T cell receptor beta chain was captured by sequencing in a study of OX40 agonist ivuxolimab in advanced cancers. Study as a whole: Eligibility admitted prior anti-PD-1, anti-PD-L1 or anti-CTLA-4 therapy; roughly 40% had some. The study, taken as a whole, reports: At 0.1 to 3.0 mg/kg and by week 6, CD4+ and CD8+ T cells in the blood had expanded clonally.

The ends lost 5 bases at V and 6 bases at J; junction bases unmatched: 5. This CDR3 is 13 amino acids long. Germline assignment: CDR1 SGHTA and CDR2 FQGTGA. Only in-frame clones appear in the TCRdb table, and some are missing; sequencing was by immunoSEQ multiplex PCR. The table has around 26,000 clones, 65% to 80% seen once. This clone was detected a few times. The antigen is not known. Enrollment shut out patients with autoimmune disease history or systemic immunosuppression. The source of this sequence is an adult with an advanced solid tumor such as melanoma, head and neck, liver or kidney cancer. V usage is TRBV7-3 and J usage is TRBJ1-1; the match to TRBD1 covers 8 bases. The material sequenced was CD4+ or CD8+ T cells sorted from blood, taken in a trial of the OX40 agonist ivuxolimab. The CDR3, as DNA: TGTGCCAGCAGCCCTCAACAGGGGGCTGAAGCTTTCTTT. This gives the protein CASSPQQGAEAFF.